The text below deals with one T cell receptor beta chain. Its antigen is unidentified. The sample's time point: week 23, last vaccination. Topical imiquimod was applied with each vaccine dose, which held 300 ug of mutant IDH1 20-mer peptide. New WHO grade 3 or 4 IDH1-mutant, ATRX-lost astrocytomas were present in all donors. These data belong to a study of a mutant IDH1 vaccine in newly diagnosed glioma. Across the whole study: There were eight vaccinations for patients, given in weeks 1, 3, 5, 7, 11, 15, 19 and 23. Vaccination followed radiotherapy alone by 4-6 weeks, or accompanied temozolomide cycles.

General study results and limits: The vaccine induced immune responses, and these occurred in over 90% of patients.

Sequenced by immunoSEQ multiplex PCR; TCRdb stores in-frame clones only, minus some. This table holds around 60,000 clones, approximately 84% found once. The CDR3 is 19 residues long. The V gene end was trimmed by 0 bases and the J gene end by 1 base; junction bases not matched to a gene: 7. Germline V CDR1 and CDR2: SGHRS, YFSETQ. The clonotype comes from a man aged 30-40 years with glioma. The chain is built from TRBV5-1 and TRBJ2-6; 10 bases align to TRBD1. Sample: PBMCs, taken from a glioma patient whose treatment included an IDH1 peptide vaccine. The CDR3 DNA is TGCGCCAGCAGCTTGGTCCCGGGACAGGGGTTTTCTGGGGCCAACGTCCTGACTTTC. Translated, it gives CASSLVPGQGFSGANVLTF.